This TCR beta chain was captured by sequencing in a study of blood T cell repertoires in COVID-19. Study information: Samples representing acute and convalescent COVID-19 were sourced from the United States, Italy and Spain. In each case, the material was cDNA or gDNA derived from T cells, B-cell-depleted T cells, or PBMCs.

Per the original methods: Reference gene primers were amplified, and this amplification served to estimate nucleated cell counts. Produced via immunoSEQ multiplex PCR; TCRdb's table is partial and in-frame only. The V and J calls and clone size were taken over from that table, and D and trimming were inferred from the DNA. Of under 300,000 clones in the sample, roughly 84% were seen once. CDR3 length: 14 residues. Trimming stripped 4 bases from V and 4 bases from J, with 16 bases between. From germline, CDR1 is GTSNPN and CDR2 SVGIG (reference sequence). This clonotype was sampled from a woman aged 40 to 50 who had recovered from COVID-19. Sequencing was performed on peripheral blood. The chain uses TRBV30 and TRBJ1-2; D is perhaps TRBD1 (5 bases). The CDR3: CAWTGGGPGYGYTF. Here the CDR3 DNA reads TGTGCCTGGACAGGCGGGGGTCCAGGCTATGGCTACACCTTC.